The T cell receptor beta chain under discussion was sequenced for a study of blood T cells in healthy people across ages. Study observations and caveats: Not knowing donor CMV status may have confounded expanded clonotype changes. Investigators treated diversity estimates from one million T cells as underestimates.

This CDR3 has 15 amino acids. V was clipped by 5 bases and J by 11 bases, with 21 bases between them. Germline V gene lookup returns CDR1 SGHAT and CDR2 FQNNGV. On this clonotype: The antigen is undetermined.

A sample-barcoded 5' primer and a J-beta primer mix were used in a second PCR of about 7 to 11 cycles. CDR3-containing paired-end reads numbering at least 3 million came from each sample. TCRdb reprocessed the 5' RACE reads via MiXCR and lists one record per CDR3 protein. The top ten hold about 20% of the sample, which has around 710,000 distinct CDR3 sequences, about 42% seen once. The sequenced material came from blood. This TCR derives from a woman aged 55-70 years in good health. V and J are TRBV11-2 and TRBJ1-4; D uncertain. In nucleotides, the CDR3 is TGTGCCAGCAGCCTATCAACCGGGATCGGTTGGAAACTGTTTTTT. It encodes CASSLSTGIGWKLFF.